This TCR beta chain was documented in a study of cytomegalovirus exposure and HLA in healthy donors. Regarding the study as a whole: With further analysis later on, most CMV-associated TCR beta chains appeared HLA-restricted. Among TCR beta chains of equal frequency, HLA-associated ones were more clonally expanded in a later analysis.

Amplification used 60 Vbeta primers and 13 Jbeta primers. TCRdb keeps only in-frame clones here, not all; method: immunoSEQ multiplex PCR. The sample comprises more than 100,000 clones, approximately 80% of which are singletons, and 1.3% to 1.5% rests with the top ten. In regard to this clone: What it recognizes is unknown.

The sample taken for sequencing was PBMCs. This receptor was obtained from a woman in her thirties or forties in good health and CMV-seronegative.

The CDR3 DNA sequence: TGTGCCAGCAGTTTAGGAACTAGCGGGGGGGCTTACGAGCAGTACTTC. It translates to CASSLGTSGGAYEQYF. The V gene is TRBV27, the J gene TRBJ2-7; TRBD2 aligns across 13 bases. The CDR3 contains 16 residues. Germline V gene lookup returns CDR1 MNHEY and CDR2 SMNVEV (reference sequence). Unmatched junction bases numbered 5, after V lost 2 bases and J lost 4 bases.